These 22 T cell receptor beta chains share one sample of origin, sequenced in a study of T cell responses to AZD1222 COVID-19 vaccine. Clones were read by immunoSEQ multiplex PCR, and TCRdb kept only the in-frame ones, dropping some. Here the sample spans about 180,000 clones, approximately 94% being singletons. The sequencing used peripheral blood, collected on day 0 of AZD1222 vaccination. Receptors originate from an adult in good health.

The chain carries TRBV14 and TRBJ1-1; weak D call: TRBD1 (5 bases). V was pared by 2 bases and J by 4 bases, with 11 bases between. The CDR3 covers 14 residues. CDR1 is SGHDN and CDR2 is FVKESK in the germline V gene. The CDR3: CASSQRRGGTEAFF. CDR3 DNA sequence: TGTGCCAGCAGCCAAAGAAGGGGCGGCACTGAAGCTTTCTTT.

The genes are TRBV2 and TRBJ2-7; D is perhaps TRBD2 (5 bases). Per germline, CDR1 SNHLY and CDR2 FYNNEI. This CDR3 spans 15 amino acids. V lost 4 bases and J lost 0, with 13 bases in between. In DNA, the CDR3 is TGTGCCAGCAGTGCCGAGCGGTTCAGCTCCTACGAGCAGTACTTC. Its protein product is CASSAERFSSYEQYF.

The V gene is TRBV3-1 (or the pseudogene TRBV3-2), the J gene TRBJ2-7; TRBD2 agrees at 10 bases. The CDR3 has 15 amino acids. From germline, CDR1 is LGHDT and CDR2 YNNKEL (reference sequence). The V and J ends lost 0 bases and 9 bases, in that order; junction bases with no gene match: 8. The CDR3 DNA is TGTGCCAGCAGCCAAGAGGCTAGCGGGAGAATGGGGCAGTACTTC. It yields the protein CASSQEASGRMGQYF.

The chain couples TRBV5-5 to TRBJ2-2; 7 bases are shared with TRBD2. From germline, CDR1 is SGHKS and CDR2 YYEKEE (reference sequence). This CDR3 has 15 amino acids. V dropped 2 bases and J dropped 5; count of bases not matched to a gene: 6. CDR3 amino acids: CASSLWREPTGELFF. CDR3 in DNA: TGTGCCAGCAGCTTATGGCGGGAGCCGACCGGGGAGCTGTTTTTT.

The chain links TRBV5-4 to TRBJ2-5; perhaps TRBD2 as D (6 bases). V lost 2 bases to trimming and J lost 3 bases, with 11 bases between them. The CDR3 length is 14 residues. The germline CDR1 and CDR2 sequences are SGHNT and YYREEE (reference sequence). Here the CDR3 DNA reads TGTGCCAGCAGCTTCCCGCGGGACGAAGAGACCCAGTACTTC. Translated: CASSFPRDEETQYF.

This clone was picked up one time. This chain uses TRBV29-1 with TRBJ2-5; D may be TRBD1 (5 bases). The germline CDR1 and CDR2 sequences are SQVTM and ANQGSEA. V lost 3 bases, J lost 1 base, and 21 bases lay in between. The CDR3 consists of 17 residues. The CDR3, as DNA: TGCAGCGTTGAGAGGTTTCGAAAGGGGTCTTCCCAAGAGACCCAGTACTTC. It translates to CSVERFRKGSSQETQYF.

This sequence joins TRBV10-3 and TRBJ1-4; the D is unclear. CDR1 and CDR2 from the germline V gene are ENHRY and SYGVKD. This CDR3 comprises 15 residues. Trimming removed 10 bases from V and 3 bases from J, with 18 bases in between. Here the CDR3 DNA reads TGTGCCAGCTCCGAGCTGTGGGTGGCTAATGAAAAACTGTTTTTT. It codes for CASSELWVANEKLFF.

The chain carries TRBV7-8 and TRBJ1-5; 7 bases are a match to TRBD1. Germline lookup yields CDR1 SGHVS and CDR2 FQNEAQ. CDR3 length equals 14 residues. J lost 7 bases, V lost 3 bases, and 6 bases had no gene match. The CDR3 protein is CASSFDRVGQPQHF. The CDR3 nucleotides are TGTGCCAGCAGCTTTGACAGGGTCGGGCAGCCCCAGCATTTT.

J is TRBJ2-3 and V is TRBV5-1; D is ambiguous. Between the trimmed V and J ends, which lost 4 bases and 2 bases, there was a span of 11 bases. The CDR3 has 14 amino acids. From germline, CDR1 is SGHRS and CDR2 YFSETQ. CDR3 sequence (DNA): TGCGCCAGCAGCCTCTTAGCCGCCACAGATACGCAGTATTTT. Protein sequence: CASSLLAATDTQYF.

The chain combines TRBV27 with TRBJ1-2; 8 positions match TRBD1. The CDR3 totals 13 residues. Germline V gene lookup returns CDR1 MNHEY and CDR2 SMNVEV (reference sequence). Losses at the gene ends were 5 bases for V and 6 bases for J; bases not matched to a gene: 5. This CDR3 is CASSPWTGNGYTF. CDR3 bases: TGTGCCAGCAGTCCCTGGACAGGGAATGGCTACACCTTC.

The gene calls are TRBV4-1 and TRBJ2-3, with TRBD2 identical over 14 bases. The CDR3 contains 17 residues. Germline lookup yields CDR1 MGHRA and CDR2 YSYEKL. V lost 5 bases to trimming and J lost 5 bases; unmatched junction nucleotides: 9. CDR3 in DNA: TGCGCCAGCAGCTTTGCGGGACTAGCGGGAGAGAGAGATACGCAGTATTTT. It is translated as CASSFAGLAGERDTQYF.

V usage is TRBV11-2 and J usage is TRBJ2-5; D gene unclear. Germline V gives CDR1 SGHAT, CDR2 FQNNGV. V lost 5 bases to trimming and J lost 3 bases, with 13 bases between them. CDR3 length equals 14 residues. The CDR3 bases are TGTGCCAGCAGCCTTCGGTTTAGGGAAGAGACCCAGTACTTC. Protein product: CASSLRFREETQYF.

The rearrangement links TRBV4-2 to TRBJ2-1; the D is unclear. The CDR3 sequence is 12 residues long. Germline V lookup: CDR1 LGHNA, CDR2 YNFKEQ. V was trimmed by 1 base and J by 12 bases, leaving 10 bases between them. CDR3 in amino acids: CASSQVGLGQFF. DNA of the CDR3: TGTGCCAGCAGCCAAGTAGGGCTCGGGCAGTTCTTC.

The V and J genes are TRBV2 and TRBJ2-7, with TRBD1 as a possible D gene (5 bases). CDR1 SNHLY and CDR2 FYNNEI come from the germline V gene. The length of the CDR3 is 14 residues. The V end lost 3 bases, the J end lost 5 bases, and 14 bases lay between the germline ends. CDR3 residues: CASSEVQGSHEQYF. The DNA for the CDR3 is TGTGCCAGCAGTGAGGTCCAGGGTTCGCACGAGCAGTACTTC.

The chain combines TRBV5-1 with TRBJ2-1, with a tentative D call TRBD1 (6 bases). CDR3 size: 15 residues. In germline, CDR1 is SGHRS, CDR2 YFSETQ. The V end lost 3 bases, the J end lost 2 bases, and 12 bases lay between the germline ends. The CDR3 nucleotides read TGCGCCAGCAGCTGGGACACGCTCCCCTACAATGAGCAGTTCTTC. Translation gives CASSWDTLPYNEQFF.

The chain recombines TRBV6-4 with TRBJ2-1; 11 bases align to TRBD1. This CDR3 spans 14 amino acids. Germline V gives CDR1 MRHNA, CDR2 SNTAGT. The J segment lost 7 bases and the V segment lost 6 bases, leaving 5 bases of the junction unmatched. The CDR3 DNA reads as TGTGCCAGCAGCCCCGGGACAGGGGGAAATGAGCAGTTCTTC. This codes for CASSPGTGGNEQFF.

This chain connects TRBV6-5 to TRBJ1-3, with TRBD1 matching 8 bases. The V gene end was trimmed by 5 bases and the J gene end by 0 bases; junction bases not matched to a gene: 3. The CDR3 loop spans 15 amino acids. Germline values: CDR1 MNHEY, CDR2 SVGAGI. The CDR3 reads CASSPDRGSGNTIYF. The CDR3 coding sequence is TGTGCCAGCAGTCCTGACAGGGGCTCTGGAAACACCATATATTTT.

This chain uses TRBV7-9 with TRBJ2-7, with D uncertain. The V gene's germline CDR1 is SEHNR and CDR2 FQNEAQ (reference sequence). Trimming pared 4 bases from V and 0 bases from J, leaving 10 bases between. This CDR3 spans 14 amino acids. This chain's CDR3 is CASSSDPTSYEQYF. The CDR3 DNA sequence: TGTGCCAGCAGCTCTGACCCAACCTCCTACGAGCAGTACTTC.

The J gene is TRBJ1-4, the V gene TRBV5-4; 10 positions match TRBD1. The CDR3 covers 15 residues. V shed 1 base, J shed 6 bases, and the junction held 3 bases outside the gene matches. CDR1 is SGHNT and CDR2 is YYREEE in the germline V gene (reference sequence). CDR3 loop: CASSLYGTGDEKLFF. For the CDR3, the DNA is TGTGCCAGCAGCTTGTATGGGACAGGGGATGAAAAACTGTTTTTT.

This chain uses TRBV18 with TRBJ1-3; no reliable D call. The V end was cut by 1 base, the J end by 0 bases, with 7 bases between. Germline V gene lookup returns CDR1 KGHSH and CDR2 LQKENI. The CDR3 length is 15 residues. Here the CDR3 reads CASSPQGNSGNTIYF. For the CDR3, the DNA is TGTGCCAGCTCACCACAGGGCAACTCTGGAAACACCATATATTTT.

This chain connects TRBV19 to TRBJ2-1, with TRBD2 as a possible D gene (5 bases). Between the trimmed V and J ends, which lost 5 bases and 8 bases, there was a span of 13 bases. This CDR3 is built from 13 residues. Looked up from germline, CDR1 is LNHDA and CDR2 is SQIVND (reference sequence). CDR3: CASSATSFHEQFF. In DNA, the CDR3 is TGTGCCAGTAGTGCCACTAGTTTCCATGAGCAGTTCTTC.

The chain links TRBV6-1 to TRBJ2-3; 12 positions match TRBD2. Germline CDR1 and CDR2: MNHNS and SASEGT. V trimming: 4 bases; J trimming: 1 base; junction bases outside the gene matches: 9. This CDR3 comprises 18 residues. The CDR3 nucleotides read TGTGCCAGCAGTGGGCGCCTAGCGGGAGGGAAGGGCACAGATACGCAGTATTTT. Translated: CASSGRLAGGKGTDTQYF.